One and the same sample provided the 3 T cell receptor beta chains below, sequenced in a study of T cells in localized non-small cell lung cancer. Repertoires were generated with immunoSEQ multiplex PCR, while TCRdb's copy carries only in-frame clones and drops some. The sample has 1,200 or so clones; about 26% are singletons. Sequencing was performed on normal lung tissue next to the tumor, taken before any cancer treatment. These receptors all stem from a male donor older than 55 with stage I lung adenocarcinoma.

The chain employs TRBV11-3 and TRBJ2-5; 11 bases map to TRBD2. The CDR3 is made up of 16 amino acids. V gave up 3 bases and J gave up 2 bases; unmatched junction bases: 5. Germline V lookup: CDR1 SGHNT, CDR2 YENEEA. The CDR3 DNA is TGTGCCAGCAGCTTTATAGCGGGAGGGCCTCAAGAGACCCAGTACTTC. Protein product: CASSFIAGGPQETQYF.

The V and J genes are TRBV30 and TRBJ1-1; D call uncertain. CDR1 and CDR2 from the germline V gene are GTSNPN and SVGIG (reference sequence). Between the trimmed V and J ends, which lost 1 base and 1 base, there was a span of 10 bases. The CDR3 loop spans 14 amino acids. The CDR3 loop reads CAWSARAGNTEAFF. Here the CDR3 DNA reads TGTGCCTGGAGTGCCCGAGCAGGGAACACTGAAGCTTTCTTT.

The table lists this clone with a few counts. CDR3 loop: CASSKRDRYNQPQHF. The CDR3 DNA reads as TGTGCCAGCAGCAAGCGGGACAGGTACAATCAGCCCCAGCATTTT. The V and J genes are TRBV28 and TRBJ1-5; TRBD1 matches 8 bases. This CDR3 region has 15 residues. The junction had 7 bases not matched to a gene; V was cut back by 6 bases and J by 3 bases. Germline V gene lookup returns CDR1 MDHEN and CDR2 SYDVKM.